Each of the 12 T cell receptor beta chains below was sequenced from the same sample in a study of beta chain features in type 1 diabetes. Antigens of these TCRs are unknown. Isolated RNA was reverse transcribed in full, so expressed TCRB transcripts were sequenced. TCRdb's table, derived via immunoSEQ multiplex PCR, lists solely in-frame clones and lacks some. The top ten clones hold roughly 0.04% of a sample with hundreds of thousands of clones, 11% to 15% of them seen once. The study's findings and limits: All four CD4+ subsets from Type 1 diabetes patients carried moderately but significantly shorter TCRB CDR3s.

Source material: naive CD4+ T cells from blood. The receptors were sampled from a man aged 18 to 29 with type 1 diabetes.

The rearrangement links TRBV2 to TRBJ2-1; TRBD1 is a possible D gene (5 bases). Trimming took 7 bases from V and 5 from J, leaving 12 bases between them. The CDR3 totals 13 residues. The germline CDR1 and CDR2 sequences are SNHLY and FYNNEI. CDR3 nucleotide sequence: TGTGCCAGCACAGGCACAGGAAACAATGAGCAGTTCTTC. Its translation: CASTGTGNNEQFF. Full variable domain (remainder filled in from reference TRBV2 and TRBJ2-1): EPEVTQTPSHQVTQMGQEVILRCVPISNHLYFYWYRQILGQKVEFLVSFYNNEISEKSEIFDDQFSVERPDGSNFTLKIRSTKLEDSAMYFCASTGTGNNEQFFGPGTRLTVL.

As for this clone: Other DNA sequences in this sample translate to the same CDR3. The chain couples TRBV28 to TRBJ1-2, with 9 bases identical to TRBD1. The CDR3 consists of 14 residues. Trimming removed 5 bases from V and 6 bases from J; junction bases left unmatched: 7. Germline CDR1 reads MDHEN; CDR2 reads SYDVKM. For the CDR3, the DNA is TGTGCCAGCAGTCCGGGACAGGGCGCAAATGGCTACACCTTC. As protein: CASSPGQGANGYTF.

V and J are TRBV14 and TRBJ1-2; no reliable D call. CDR3 length: 13 amino acids. V shed 1 base and J shed 8 bases, with 11 bases lying between them. CDR1 is SGHDN, CDR2 FVKESK, per germline. The CDR3 spells CASSQVEGRGYTF. As DNA, the CDR3 is TGTGCCAGCAGCCAAGTGGAAGGGAGAGGCTACACCTTC.

This clone was seen only a few times. The chain uses TRBV23-1 and TRBJ2-1; 9 bases fit TRBD1. TRBV23-1 carries the ORF label, with uncertain function. This CDR3 has 16 amino acids. V was clipped by 8 bases and J by 3 bases; unmatched bases: 11. The CDR3 protein is CASSPGGQGYYNEQFF. CDR3 sequence (DNA): TGCGCCAGCTCCCCTGGCGGACAGGGGTACTACAATGAGCAGTTCTTC.

This rearrangement joins TRBV7-2 to TRBJ1-2; TRBD1 agrees at 8 bases. V trimming: 5 bases; J trimming: 7 bases; junction bases outside the gene matches: 12. Germline CDR1 SGHTA, CDR2 FQGNSA. The length of the CDR3 is 15 residues. The CDR3 DNA sequence: TGTGCCAGCAGCGAAGGCGTTCAGGGGGCTTCTGGCTACACCTTC. This gives the protein CASSEGVQGASGYTF.

The chain links TRBV25-1 to TRBJ2-3; a possible D gene is TRBD2 (6 bases). This CDR3 contains 13 residues. Germline CDR1 reads MGHDK; CDR2 reads SYGVNS. V lost 6 bases and J 6 bases, leaving 13 bases between the germline ends. CDR3 sequence: CASSSGGEDTQYF. In nucleotides, the CDR3 is TGTGCCAGCAGCTCCGGCGGGGAGGATACGCAGTATTTT.

This chain joins TRBV7-2 and TRBJ2-2; no definite D call. Germline V gene sequence: CDR1 SGHTA, CDR2 FQGNSA. Between the trimmed V and J ends, which lost 5 bases and 2 bases, there was a span of 6 bases. The CDR3 runs 13 residues. The CDR3 loop is CASSPQNTGELFF. Written as DNA, the CDR3 is TGTGCCAGCAGCCCTCAAAACACCGGGGAGCTGTTTTTT.

The V call is TRBV6-5, the J call TRBJ2-1; TRBD2 aligns across 12 bases. The CDR3 contains 16 residues. In germline, CDR1 is MNHEY, CDR2 SVGAGI. V dropped 4 bases and J dropped 4; count of bases not matched to a gene: 5. The CDR3 sequence: CASSSRLAGEYNEQFF. CDR3 nucleotide sequence: TGTGCCAGCAGTTCCCGACTAGCGGGAGAGTACAATGAGCAGTTCTTC.

There are a few counts of this clone. The chain is built from TRBV7-2 and TRBJ2-5, with D tentatively TRBD2 (6 bases). Germline V gene data show CDR1 as SGHTA and CDR2 as FQGNSA. CDR3 length: 15 amino acids. Trimming left V 4 bases short and J 5 bases short, with 17 bases between. CDR3: CASSWRSGEGETQYF. The CDR3 DNA reads as TGTGCCAGCAGCTGGAGGTCGGGAGAGGGGGAGACCCAGTACTTC.

The CDR3 region has the DNA TGTGCCAGCAGTAGGAACACTGAAGCTTTCTTT. Translating it yields CASSRNTEAFF. This rearrangement joins TRBV14 to TRBJ1-1; no clear D gene. Trimming shortened V by 6 bases and J by 1 base, and 3 bases separated the two germline ends. This CDR3 has 11 amino acids. Germline V lookup: CDR1 SGHDN, CDR2 FVKESK.

On this clone: The junction shows a germline mismatch at one end, possibly a read error. The V and J genes are TRBV12-5 and TRBJ2-1; the D gene could be TRBD1 or TRBD2 (5 bases each). From germline, CDR1 is LGHNT and CDR2 FRNRAP. CDR3 size: 14 residues. The DNA of the CDR3 is TGTGCTAGTGGGTTGGGGCAGGGACGCAATGAGCAGTTCTTC. This sequence encodes CASGLGQGRNEQFF.

The rearrangement links TRBV7-9 to TRBJ1-4, with a weak D call TRBD1 (5 bases). This CDR3 comprises 14 residues. Germline-derived CDR1 and CDR2 are SEHNR and FQNEAQ (reference sequence). V was cut by 2 bases and J by 8 bases, with 12 bases left in between. CDR3 sequence (DNA): TGTGCCAGCAGCTTATTCGGGGGAGGCGAAAAACTGTTTTTT. This translates into CASSLFGGGEKLFF.